These T cell receptor beta chains were read from a single sample in a study of control samples from healthy donors and cancer patients. The method was immunoSEQ multiplex PCR; TCRdb's version includes in-frame clones alone and lacks a portion of them. This sample has under 150,000 clones, with 88% found just once. Sample: blood. The receptor source for this set is a woman in her thirties in good health. CDR3s include the opening cysteine and the closing phenylalanine or tryptophan. A D gene is named only where the DNA matches it firmly. Part of the rows lack a size; the others show once, few, many or a class for expanded clones.

V,J,size,D,CDR3,DNA
TRBV30,TRBJ2-2,.,.,CAWGEAGELFF,TGTGCCTGGGGGGAAGCCGGGGAGCTGTTTTTT
TRBV5-1,TRBJ2-3,.,.,CASSLGSVQFLAYTQYF,TGCGCCAGCAGCTTGGGTTCGGTGCAGTTCCTTGCCTATACGCAGTATTTT
TRBV11-2,TRBJ1-2,.,.,CASSLMRGGSYGYTF,TGTGCCAGCAGCTTAATGAGGGGGGGATCCTATGGCTACACCTTC
TRBV30,TRBJ1-4,.,TRBD1,CALPRTGTNEKLFF,TGTGCCTTGCCCCGGACAGGGACTAATGAAAAACTGTTTTTT
TRBV3-1/TRBV3-2,TRBJ2-2,.,.,CASSPDAGAGELFF,TGTGCCAGCAGCCCAGATGCCGGAGCCGGGGAGCTGTTTTTT
TRBV7-2,TRBJ1-5,once,.,CASSLGRVNQPQHF,TGTGCCAGCAGCTTAGGACGGGTAAATCAGCCCCAGCATTTT
TRBV6-6,TRBJ2-2,.,.,CASSGRNQGGTGELFF,TGTGCCAGCAGTGGCAGAAACCAGGGGGGCACCGGGGAGCTGTTTTTT
TRBV5-1,TRBJ2-5,once,.,CASSLWADQETQYF,TGCGCCAGCAGCTTGTGGGCAGATCAAGAGACCCAGTACTTC
TRBV9,TRBJ2-7,.,.,CASSVGDYEQYF,TGTGCCAGCAGTGTCGGGGACTACGAGCAGTACTTC
TRBV6-1,TRBJ2-6,.,.,CASSEGSNSGANVLTF,TGTGCCAGCAGTGAAGGTTCGAACTCTGGGGCCAACGTCCTGACTTTC
TRBV27,TRBJ2-6,.,TRBD1,CASSLEGGAGANVLTF,TGTGCCAGCAGTTTGGAAGGGGGCGCTGGGGCCAACGTCCTGACTTTC
TRBV19,TRBJ1-1,.,.,CASRGMNTEAFF,TGTGCCAGTAGGGGTATGAACACTGAAGCTTTCTTT
TRBV6-5,TRBJ2-2,.,TRBD2,CASRGVAGETGELFF,TGTGCCAGCAGGGGGGTAGCGGGAGAGACCGGGGAGCTGTTTTTT
TRBV7-3,TRBJ2-3,.,TRBD2,CASSKRTSGTLDTQYF,TGTGCCAGCAGCAAACGGACTAGCGGGACACTTGATACGCAGTATTTT
TRBV7-2,TRBJ1-2,few,TRBD1,CASSKTDRVDGYTF,TGTGCCAGCAGCAAAACAGACAGGGTTGATGGCTACACCTTC
TRBV5-6,TRBJ2-7,.,.,CASNGQTAYEQYF,TGTGCCAGCAACGGACAGACCGCCTACGAGCAGTACTTC
TRBV28,TRBJ1-1,.,TRBD1,CASRRGGGNMNTEAFF,TGTGCCAGCAGACGAGGGGGCGGGAACATGAACACTGAAGCTTTCTTT
TRBV25-1,TRBJ2-7,.,TRBD1,CASLGQGRYEQYF,TGTGCCAGCTTGGGACAGGGGCGCTACGAGCAGTACTTC